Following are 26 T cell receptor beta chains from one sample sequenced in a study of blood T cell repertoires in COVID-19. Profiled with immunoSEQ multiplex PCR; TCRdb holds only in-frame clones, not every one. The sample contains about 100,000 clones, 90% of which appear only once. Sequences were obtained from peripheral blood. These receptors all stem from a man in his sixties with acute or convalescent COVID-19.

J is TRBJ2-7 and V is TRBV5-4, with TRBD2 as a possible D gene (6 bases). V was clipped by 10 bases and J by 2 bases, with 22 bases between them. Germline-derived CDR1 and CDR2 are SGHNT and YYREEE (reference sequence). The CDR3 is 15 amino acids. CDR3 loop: CAVSWAGSTAYEQYF. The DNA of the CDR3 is TGTGCCGTCTCCTGGGCGGGAAGCACGGCCTACGAGCAGTACTTC. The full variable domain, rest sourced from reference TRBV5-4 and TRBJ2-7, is ETGVTQSPTHLIKTRGQQVTLRCSSQSGHNTVSWYQQALGQGPQFIFQYYREEENGRGNFPPRFSGLQFPNYSSELNVNALELDDSALYLCAVSWAGSTAYEQYFGPGTRLTVT.

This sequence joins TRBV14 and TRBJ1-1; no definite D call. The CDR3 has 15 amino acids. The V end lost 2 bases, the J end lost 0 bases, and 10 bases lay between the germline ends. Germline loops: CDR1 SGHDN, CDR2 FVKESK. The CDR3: CASSQRHLMNTEAFF. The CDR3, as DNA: TGTGCCAGCAGCCAACGACACCTGATGAACACTGAAGCTTTCTTT.

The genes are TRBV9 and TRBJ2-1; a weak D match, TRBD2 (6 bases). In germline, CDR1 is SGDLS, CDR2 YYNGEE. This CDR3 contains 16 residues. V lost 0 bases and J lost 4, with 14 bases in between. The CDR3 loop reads CASSVAVAAGYNEQFF. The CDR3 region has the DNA TGTGCCAGCAGCGTAGCGGTAGCGGCGGGATACAATGAGCAGTTCTTC.

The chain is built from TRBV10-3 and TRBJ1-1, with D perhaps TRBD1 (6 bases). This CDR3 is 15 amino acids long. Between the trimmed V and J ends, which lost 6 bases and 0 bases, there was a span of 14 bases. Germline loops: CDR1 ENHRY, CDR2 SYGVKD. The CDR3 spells CAISPRDILNTEAFF. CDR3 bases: TGTGCCATCAGCCCCCGGGACATTTTGAACACTGAAGCTTTCTTT.

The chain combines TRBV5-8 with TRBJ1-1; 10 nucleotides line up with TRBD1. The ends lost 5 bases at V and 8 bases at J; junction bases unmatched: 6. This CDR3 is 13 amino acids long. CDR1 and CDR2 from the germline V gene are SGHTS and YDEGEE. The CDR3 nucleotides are TGTGCCAGCAGACTGACAGGGGGCGGGGAAGCTTTCTTT. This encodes CASRLTGGGEAFF.

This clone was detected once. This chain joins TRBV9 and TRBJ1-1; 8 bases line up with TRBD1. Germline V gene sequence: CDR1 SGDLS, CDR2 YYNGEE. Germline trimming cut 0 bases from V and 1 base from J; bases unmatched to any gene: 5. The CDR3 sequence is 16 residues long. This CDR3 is CASSVDQGAGNTEAFF. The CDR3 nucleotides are TGTGCCAGCAGCGTAGACCAGGGGGCGGGGAACACTGAAGCTTTCTTT.

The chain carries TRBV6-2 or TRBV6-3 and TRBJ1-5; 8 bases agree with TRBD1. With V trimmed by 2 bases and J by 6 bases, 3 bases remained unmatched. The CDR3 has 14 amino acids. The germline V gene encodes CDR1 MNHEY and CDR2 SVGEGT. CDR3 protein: CASSYQGAPQPQHF. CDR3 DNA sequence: TGTGCCAGCAGTTACCAGGGGGCGCCTCAGCCCCAGCATTTT.

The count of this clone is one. The CDR3 region is CASMGQPNEKLFF. DNA for the CDR3: TGTGCCAGCATGGGACAGCCTAATGAAAAACTGTTTTTT. This chain connects TRBV6-5 to TRBJ1-4; TRBD1 matches 7 bases. This CDR3 contains 13 residues. J lost 3 bases, V lost 7 bases, and 2 bases had no gene match. Germline V gene sequence: CDR1 MNHEY, CDR2 SVGAGI.

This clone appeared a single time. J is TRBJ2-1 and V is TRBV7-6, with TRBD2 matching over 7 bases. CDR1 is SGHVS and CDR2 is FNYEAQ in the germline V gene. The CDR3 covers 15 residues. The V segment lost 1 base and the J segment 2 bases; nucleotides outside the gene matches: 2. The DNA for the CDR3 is TGTGCCAGCAGCTTAGAAGCGGGACCCTACAATGAGCAGTTCTTC. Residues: CASSLEAGPYNEQFF.

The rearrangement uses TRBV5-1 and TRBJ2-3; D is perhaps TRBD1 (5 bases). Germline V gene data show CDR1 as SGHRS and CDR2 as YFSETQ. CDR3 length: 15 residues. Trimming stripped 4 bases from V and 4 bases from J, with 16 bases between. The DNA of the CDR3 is TGCGCCAGCAGCCCGGTCTCAGGGCCCTCAGATACGCAGTATTTT. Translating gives CASSPVSGPSDTQYF.

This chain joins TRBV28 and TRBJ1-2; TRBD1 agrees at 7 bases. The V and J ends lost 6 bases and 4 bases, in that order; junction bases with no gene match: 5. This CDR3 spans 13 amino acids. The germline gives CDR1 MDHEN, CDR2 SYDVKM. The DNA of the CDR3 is TGTGCCAGCAGACGACAGGGTGGCTATGGCTACACCTTC. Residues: CASRRQGGYGYTF.

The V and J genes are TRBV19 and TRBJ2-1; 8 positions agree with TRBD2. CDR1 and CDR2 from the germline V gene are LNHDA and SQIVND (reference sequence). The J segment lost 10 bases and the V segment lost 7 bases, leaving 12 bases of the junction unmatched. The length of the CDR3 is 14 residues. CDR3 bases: TGTGCCAGTAATAGGGGACTAGTAATCGAAGAGCAGTTCTTC. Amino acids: CASNRGLVIEEQFF.

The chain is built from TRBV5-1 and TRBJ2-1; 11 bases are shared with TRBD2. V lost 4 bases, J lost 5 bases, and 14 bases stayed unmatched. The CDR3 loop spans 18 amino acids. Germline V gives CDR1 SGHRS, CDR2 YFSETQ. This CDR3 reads CASSLSSTSGRMDNEQFF. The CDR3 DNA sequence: TGCGCCAGCAGCCTCTCTTCTACTAGCGGGAGAATGGACAATGAGCAGTTCTTC.

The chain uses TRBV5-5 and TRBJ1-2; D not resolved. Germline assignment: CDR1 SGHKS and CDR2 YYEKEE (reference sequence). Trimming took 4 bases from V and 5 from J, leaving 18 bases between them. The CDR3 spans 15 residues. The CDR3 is CASSHPEGVFYGYTF. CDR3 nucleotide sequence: TGTGCCAGCAGCCATCCTGAGGGAGTCTTTTATGGCTACACCTTC.

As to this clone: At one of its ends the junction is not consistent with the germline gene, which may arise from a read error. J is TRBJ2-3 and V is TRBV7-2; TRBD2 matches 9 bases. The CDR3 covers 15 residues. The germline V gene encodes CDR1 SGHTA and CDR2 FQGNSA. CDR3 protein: CASRLAGVPPDTQYF. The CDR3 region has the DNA TGTGCCAGCAGATTAGCGGGAGTCCCACCAGATACGCAGTATTTT. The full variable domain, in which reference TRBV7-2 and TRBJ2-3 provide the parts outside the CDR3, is GAGVSQSPSNKVTEKGKDVELRCDPISGHTALYWYRQSLGQGLEFLIYFQGNSAPDKSGLPSDRFSAERTGGSVSTLTIQRTQQEDSAVYLCASRLAGVPPDTQYFGPGTRLTVL.

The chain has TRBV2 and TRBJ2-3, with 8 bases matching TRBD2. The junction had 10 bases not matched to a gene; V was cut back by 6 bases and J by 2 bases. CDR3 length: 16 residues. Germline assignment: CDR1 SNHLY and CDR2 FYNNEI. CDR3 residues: CASRGGSGKLTDTQYF. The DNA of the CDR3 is TGTGCCAGCAGGGGGGGTAGCGGGAAACTCACAGATACGCAGTATTTT.

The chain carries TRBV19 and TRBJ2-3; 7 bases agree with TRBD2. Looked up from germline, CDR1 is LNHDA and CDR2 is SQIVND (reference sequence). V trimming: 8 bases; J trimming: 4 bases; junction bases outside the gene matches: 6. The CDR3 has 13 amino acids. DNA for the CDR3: TGTGCCAGTCGGGGGAGGGAATCAGATACGCAGTATTTT. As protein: CASRGRESDTQYF.

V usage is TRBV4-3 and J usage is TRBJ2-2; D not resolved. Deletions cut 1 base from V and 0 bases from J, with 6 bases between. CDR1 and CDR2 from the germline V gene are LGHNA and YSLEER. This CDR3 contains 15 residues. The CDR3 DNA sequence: TGCGCCAGCAGCCAAGGACGGGCGAACACCGGGGAGCTGTTTTTT. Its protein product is CASSQGRANTGELFF.

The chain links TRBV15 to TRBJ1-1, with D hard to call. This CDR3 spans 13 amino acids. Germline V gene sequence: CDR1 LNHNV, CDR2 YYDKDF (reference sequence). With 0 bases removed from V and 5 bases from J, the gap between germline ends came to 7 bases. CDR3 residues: CATSRDRVTEAFF. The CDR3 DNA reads TGTGCCACCAGCAGAGATCGAGTAACTGAAGCTTTCTTT.

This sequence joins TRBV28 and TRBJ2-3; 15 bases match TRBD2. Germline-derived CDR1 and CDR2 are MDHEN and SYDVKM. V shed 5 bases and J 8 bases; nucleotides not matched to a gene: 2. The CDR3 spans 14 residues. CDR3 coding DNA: TGTGCCAGCAGTCCGGGACTAGCGGGAGGTACGCAGTATTTT. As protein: CASSPGLAGGTQYF.

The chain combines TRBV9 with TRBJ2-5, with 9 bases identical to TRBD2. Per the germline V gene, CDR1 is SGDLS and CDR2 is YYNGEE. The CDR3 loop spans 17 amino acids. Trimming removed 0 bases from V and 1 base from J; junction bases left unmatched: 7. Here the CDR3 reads CASSVGRASGIQETQYF. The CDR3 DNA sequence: TGTGCCAGCAGCGTAGGGCGGGCTAGCGGGATCCAAGAGACCCAGTACTTC.

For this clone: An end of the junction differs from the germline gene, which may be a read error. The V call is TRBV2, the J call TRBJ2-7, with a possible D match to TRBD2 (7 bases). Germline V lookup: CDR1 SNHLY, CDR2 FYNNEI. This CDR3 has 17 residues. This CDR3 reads CASSGGLWAGAGSAKDF. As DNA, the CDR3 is TGTGCCAGCAGTGGGGGCCTCTGGGCGGGGGCTGGGAGCGCTAAAGACTTC.

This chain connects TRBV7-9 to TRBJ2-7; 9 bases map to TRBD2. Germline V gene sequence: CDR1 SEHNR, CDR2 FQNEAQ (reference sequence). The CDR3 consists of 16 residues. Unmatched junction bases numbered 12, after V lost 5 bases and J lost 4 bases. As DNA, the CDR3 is TGTGCCAGCAGCCCGAGGACTAGCGAGACGTATTACGAGCAGTACTTC. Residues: CASSPRTSETYYEQYF.

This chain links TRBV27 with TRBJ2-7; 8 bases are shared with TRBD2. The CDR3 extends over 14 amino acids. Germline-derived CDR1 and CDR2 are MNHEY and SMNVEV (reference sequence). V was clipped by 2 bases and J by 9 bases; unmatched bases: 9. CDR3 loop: CASSLRAGAGVQYF. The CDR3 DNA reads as TGTGCCAGCAGTTTACGAGCGGGAGCCGGCGTGCAGTACTTC.

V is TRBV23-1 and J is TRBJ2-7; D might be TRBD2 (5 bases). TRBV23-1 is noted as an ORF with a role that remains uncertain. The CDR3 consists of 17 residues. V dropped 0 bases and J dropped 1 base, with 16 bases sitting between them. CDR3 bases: TGCGCCAGCAGTCAATCCCGCCGGGATAGCAAATCCTACGAGCAGTACTTC. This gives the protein CASSQSRRDSKSYEQYF.

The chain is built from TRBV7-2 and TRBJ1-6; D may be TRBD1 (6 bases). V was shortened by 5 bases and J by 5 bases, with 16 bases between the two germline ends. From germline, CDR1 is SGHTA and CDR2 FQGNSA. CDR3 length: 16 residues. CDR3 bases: TGTGCCAGCAGCGTTACCCCGGGACAAAATAATTCACCCCTCCACTTT. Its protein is CASSVTPGQNNSPLHF. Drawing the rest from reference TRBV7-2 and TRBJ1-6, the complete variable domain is GAGVSQSPSNKVTEKGKDVELRCDPISGHTALYWYRQSLGQGLEFLIYFQGNSAPDKSGLPSDRFSAERTGGSVSTLTIQRTQQEDSAVYLCASSVTPGQNNSPLHFGNGTRLTVT.